This entry is about one T cell receptor (beta chain). Its antigen remains unidentified. Researchers ran the PCR with 60 Vbeta and 13 Jbeta primers. Sequencing used immunoSEQ multiplex PCR; TCRdb keeps in-frame clones, though not all of them. The repertoire has a few hundred thousand clones, about 80% of them found once; the top ten carry over 0.3%. Per germline, CDR1 SGHNT and CDR2 YENEEA. This CDR3 region has 13 residues. With 8 bases removed from V and 6 bases from J, the gap between germline ends came to 11 bases. This entry belongs to a study of cytomegalovirus exposure and HLA in healthy donors. Broader study findings: Later analysis identified about 18,000 TCR beta sequences associated with HLA alleles, using a false discovery rate threshold of 0.05. Diagnosis of cytomegalovirus status made by the classifier reportedly showed high specificity and sensitivity. Within an earlier analysis, most TCR beta V segments proved productive either about 87% or about 30% of the time. The study listed approximately 170 cytomegalovirus-associated TCR beta chains.

The sequence was collected from a girl aged 2-10 years in good health and CMV-seronegative. The genes are TRBV11-3 and TRBJ1-6; no firm D call. Sequenced input: PBMCs. This CDR3 reads CASGSGFNSPLHF. CDR3 DNA: TGTGCCAGCGGCTCAGGATTTAATTCACCCCTCCACTTT.